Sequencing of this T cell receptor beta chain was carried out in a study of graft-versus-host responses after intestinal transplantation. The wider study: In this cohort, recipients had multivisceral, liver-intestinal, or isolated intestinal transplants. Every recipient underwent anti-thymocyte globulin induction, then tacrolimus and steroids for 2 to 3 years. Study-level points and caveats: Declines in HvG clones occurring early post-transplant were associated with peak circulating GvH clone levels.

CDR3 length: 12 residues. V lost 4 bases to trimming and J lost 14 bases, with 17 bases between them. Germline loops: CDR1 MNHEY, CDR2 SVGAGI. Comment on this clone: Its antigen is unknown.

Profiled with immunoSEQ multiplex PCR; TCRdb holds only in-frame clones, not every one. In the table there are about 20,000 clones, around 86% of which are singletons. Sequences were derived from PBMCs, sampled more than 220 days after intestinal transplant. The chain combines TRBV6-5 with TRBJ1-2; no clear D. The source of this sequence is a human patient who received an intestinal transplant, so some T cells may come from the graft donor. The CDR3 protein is CASSSSSGFKTF. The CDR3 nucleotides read TGTGCCAGCAGTTCATCGTCGGGGTTCAAGACCTTC.